This paragraph covers one TCR beta chain sequence. In the authors' methods: Scientists estimated how many nucleated cells there were by amplifying reference gene primers. Repertoires were generated with immunoSEQ multiplex PCR, while TCRdb's copy carries only in-frame clones and drops some. D and trimming come from the DNA, and the V and J calls and clone size come from that table. This sample carries 270,000 or so clones, 85% to 90% of them seen once, and the ten largest clones take over 8.5%. The data were taken from a study of blood T cell repertoires in COVID-19. In the study overall: The United States, Italy and Spain provided the acute and convalescent COVID-19 samples. T cells, B-cell-depleted T cells, or PBMCs supplied cDNA or gDNA.

While infection was still active, Seattle patients were enrolled and then followed longitudinally. This CDR3 contains 14 residues. CDR1 is LGHDT, CDR2 YNNKEL, per germline (reference sequence). The V gene end was trimmed by 4 bases and the J gene end by 5 bases; junction bases not matched to a gene: 5. The chain recombines TRBV3-1 (or the pseudogene TRBV3-2) with TRBJ1-5; 7 bases agree with TRBD1. The receptor was isolated from a woman in her twenties or thirties with COVID-19, enrolled during active disease. The sequenced sample was peripheral blood. The CDR3 nucleotides read TGTGCCAGCAGCCTGACAGGGTCGGATCAGCCCCAGCATTTT. Translation: CASSLTGSDQPQHF.